This TCR beta chain was recovered during a study of blood T cell repertoires in COVID-19. The junction had 7 bases not matched to a gene; V was cut back by 6 bases and J by 2 bases. The CDR3 is made up of 15 amino acids. From germline, CDR1 is SGHTA and CDR2 FQGNSA. Authors' methods: Researchers report that nucleated cell counts were estimated from reference gene primer amplification. Sequenced by immunoSEQ multiplex PCR; TCRdb stores in-frame clones only, minus some. D and trimming were read from the DNA, whereas the V and J calls and clone size are those reported in that table. There are 150,000 to 200,000 clones in the sample; approximately 83% occur only once, and about 8.6% lies in the top ten. This clone was recorded a few times.

The sequence came from a man aged 50 to 60 with active or convalescent COVID-19. The material sequenced was peripheral blood. The rearrangement uses TRBV7-2 and TRBJ1-3, with 7 bases that match TRBD1. CDR3 DNA sequence: TGTGCCAGCAGGCCTGGTGGGACAGCTGGAAACACCATATATTTT. This codes for CASRPGGTAGNTIYF.